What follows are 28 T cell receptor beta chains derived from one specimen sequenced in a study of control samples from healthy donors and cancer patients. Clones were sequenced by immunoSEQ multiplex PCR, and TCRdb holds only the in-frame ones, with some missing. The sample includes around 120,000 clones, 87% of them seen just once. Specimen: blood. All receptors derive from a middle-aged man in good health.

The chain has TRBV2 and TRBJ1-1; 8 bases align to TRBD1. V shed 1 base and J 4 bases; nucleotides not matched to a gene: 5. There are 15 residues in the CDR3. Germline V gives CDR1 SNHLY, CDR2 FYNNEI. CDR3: CASSEGGTGGTEAFF. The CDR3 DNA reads TGTGCCAGCAGTGAAGGAGGAACAGGGGGCACTGAAGCTTTCTTT.

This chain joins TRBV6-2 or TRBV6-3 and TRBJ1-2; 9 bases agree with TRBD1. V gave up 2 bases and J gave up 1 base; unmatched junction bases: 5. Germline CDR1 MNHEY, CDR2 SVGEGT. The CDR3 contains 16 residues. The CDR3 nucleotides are TGTGCCAGCAGTTACGCCCCGGGACAGGGTAACTATGGCTACACCTTC. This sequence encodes CASSYAPGQGNYGYTF.

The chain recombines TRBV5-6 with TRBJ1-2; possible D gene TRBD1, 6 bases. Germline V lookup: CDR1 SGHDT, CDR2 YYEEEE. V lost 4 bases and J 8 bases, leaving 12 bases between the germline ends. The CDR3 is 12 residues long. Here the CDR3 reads CASSVYRAGYTF. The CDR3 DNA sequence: TGTGCCAGCAGCGTTTACAGGGCCGGCTACACCTTC. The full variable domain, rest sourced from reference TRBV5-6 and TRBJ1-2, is DAGVTQSPTHLIKTRGQQVTLRCSPKSGHDTVSWYQQALGQGPQFIFQYYEEEERQRGNFPDRFSGHQFPNYSSELNVNALLLGDSALYLCASSVYRAGYTFGSGTRLTVV.

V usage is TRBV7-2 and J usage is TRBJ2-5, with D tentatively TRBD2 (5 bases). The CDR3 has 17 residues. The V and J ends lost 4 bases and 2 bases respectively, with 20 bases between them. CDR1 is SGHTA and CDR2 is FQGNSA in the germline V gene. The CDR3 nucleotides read TGTGCCAGCAGCTCCCGACTCCTAACAAGCGGTCAAGAGACCCAGTACTTC. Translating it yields CASSSRLLTSGQETQYF.

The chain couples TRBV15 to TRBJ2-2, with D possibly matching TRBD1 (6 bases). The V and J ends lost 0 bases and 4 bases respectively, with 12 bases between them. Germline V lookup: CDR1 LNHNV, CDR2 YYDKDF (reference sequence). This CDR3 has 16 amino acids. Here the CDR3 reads CATSRDGRGGTGELFF. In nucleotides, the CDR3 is TGTGCCACCAGCAGAGATGGCAGGGGCGGCACCGGGGAGCTGTTTTTT. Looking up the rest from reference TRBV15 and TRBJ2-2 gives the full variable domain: DAMVIQNPRYQVTQFGKPVTLSCSQTLNHNVMYWYQQKSSQAPKLLFHYYDKDFNNEADTPDNFQSRRPNTSFCFLDIRSPGLGDTAMYLCATSRDGRGGTGELFFGEGSRLTVL.

CDR3 DNA sequence: TGTGCTAGTGGTTTGGTAAGGACAGGGACACGCTCTGGAAACACCATATATTTT. Its translation: CASGLVRTGTRSGNTIYF. The genes are TRBV12-5 and TRBJ1-3, with 8 bases aligning to TRBD1. V gave up 0 bases and J gave up 0 bases; unmatched junction bases: 7. Germline V CDR1 and CDR2: LGHNT, FRNRAP. The CDR3 has 18 residues.

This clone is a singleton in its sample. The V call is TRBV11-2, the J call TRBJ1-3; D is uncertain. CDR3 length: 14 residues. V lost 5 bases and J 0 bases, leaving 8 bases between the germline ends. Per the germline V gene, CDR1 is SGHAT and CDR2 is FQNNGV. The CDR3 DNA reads TGTGCCAGCAGCCCGCTTGGCTCTGGAAACACCATATATTTT. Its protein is CASSPLGSGNTIYF.

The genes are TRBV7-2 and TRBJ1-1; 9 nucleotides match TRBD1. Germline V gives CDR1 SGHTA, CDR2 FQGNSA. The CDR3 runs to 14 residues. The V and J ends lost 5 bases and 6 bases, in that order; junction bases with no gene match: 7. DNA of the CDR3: TGTGCCAGCAGCCGGGACAGGGCCCGGGCTGAAGCTTTCTTT. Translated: CASSRDRARAEAFF.

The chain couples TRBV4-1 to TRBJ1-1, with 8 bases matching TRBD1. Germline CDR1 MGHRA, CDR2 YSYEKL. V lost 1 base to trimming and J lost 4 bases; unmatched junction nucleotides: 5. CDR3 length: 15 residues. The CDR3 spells CASSQGPGGGTEAFF. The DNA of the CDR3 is TGCGCCAGCAGCCAAGGTCCAGGGGGCGGCACTGAAGCTTTCTTT.

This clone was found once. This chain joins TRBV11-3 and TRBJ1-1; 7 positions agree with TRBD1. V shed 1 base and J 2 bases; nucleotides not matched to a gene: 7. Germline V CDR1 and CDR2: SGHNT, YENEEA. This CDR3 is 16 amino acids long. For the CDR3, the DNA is TGTGCCAGCAGCTTAGCCAGGACAGGCCAAAACACTGAAGCTTTCTTT. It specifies CASSLARTGQNTEAFF.

The chain's CDR3 is CASSYIRGTGNGYTF. CDR3 DNA: TGTGCCAGCAGCTACATCCGTGGGACAGGGAATGGCTACACCTTC. The chain uses TRBV11-3 and TRBJ1-2, with TRBD1 matching over 9 bases. Germline trimming cut 4 bases from V and 6 bases from J; bases unmatched to any gene: 9. This CDR3 has 15 residues. Per germline, CDR1 SGHNT and CDR2 YENEEA.

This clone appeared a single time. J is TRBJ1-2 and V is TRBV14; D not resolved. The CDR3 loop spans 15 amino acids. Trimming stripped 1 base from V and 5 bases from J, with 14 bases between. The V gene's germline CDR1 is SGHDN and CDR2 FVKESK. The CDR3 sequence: CASSQVNSATYGYTF. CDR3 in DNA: TGTGCCAGCAGCCAAGTTAACAGCGCGACTTATGGCTACACCTTC.

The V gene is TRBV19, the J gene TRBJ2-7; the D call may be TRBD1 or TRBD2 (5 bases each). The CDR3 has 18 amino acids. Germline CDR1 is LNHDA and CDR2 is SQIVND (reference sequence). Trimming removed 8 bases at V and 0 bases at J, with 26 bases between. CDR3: CASRSHQTAGSGSYEQYF. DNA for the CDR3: TGTGCCAGTCGATCACATCAGACGGCAGGGAGCGGCTCCTACGAGCAGTACTTC.

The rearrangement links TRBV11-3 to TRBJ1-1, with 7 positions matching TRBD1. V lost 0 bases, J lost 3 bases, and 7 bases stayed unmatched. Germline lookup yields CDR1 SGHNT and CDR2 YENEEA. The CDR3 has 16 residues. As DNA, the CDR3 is TGTGCCAGCAGCTTAGAAGACAGGGACGACGACACTGAAGCTTTCTTT. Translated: CASSLEDRDDDTEAFF.

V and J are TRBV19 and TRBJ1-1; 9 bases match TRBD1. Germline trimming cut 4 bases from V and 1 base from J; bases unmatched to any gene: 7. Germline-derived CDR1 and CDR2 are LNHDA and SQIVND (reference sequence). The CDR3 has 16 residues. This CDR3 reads CASSRPPGQGNTEAFF. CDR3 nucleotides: TGTGCCAGTAGTAGACCCCCGGGACAGGGGAACACTGAAGCTTTCTTT. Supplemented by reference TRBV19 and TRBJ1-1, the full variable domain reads DGGITQSPKYLFRKEGQNVTLSCEQNLNHDAMYWYRQDPGQGLRLIYYSQIVNDFQKGDIAEGYSVSREKKESFPLTVTSAQKNPTAFYLCASSRPPGQGNTEAFFGQGTRLTVV.

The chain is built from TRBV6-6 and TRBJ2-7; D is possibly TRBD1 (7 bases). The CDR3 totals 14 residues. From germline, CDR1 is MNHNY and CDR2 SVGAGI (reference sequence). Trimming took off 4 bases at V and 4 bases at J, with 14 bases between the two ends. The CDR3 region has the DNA TGTGCCAGCAGTTGGCAGGGGGGCCCTTACGAGCAGTACTTC. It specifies CASSWQGGPYEQYF.

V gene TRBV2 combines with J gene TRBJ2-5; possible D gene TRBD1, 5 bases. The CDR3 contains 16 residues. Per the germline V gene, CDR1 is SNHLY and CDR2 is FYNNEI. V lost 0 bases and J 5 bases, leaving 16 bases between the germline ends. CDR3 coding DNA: TGTGCCAGCAGTGAAGCGACCGGTGGGGCAGGCGAGACCCAGTACTTC. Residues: CASSEATGGAGETQYF.

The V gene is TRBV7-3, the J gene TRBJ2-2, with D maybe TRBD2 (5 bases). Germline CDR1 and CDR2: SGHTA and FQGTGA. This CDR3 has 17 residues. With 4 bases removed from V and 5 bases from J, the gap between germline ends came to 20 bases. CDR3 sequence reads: CASSSYMAGGRTGELFF. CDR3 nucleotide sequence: TGTGCCAGCAGCTCTTATATGGCGGGCGGACGGACCGGGGAGCTGTTTTTT.

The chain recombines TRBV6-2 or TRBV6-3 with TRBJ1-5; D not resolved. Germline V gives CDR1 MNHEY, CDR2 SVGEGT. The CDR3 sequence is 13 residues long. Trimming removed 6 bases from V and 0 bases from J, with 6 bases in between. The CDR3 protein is CASSPFSNQPQHF. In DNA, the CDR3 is TGTGCCAGCAGCCCTTTTAGCAATCAGCCCCAGCATTTT.

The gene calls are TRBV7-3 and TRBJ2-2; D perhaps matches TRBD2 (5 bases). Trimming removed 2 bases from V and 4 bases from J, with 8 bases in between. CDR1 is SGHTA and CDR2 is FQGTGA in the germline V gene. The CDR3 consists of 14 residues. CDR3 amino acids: CASSLDGGTGELFF. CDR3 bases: TGTGCCAGCAGCTTAGACGGAGGCACCGGGGAGCTGTTTTTT.

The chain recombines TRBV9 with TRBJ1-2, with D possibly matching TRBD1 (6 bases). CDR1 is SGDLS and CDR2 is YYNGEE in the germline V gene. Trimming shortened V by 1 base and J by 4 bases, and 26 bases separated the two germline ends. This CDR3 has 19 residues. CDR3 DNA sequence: TGTGCCAGCAGCGTAAGGGTTGATGGGGCCCGGGGGCGCAGCTATGGCTACACCTTC. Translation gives CASSVRVDGARGRSYGYTF. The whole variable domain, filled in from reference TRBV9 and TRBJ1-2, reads DSGVTQTPKHLITATGQRVTLRCSPRSGDLSVYWYQQSLDQGLQFLIQYYNGEERAKGNILERFSAQQFPDLHSELNLSSLELGDSALYFCASSVRVDGARGRSYGYTFGSGTRLTVV.

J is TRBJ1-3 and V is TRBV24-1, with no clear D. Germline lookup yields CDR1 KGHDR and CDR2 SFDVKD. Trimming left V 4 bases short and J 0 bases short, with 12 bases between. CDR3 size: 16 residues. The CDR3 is CATSEGNRYSGNTIYF. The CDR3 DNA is TGTGCCACCAGTGAGGGCAATCGATACTCTGGAAACACCATATATTTT.

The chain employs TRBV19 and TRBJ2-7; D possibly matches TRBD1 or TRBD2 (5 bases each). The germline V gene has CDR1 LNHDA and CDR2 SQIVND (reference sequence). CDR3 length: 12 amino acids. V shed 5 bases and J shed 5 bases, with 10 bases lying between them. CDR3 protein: CASSEGHDEQYF. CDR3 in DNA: TGTGCCAGTAGTGAGGGGCACGACGAGCAGTACTTC.

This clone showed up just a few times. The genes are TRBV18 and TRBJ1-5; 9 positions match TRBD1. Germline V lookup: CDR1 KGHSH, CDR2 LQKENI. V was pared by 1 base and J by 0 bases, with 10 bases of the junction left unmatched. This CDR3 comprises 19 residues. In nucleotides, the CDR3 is TGTGCCAGCTCACCACAAGTCGGGACAGGGCCGTATAGCAATCAGCCCCAGCATTTT. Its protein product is CASSPQVGTGPYSNQPQHF.

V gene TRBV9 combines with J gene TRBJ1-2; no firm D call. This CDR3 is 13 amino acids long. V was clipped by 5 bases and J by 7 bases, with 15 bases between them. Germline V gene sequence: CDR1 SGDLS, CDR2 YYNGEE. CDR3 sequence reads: CASSEGFSSGYTF. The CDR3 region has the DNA TGTGCCAGCAGTGAGGGTTTTTCTAGTGGCTACACCTTC.

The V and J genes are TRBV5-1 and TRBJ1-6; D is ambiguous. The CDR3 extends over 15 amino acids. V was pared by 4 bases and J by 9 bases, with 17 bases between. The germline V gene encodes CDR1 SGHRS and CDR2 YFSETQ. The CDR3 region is CASSRIGELGSPLHF. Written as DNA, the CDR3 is TGCGCCAGCAGCCGAATTGGAGAGTTGGGTTCACCCCTCCACTTT.

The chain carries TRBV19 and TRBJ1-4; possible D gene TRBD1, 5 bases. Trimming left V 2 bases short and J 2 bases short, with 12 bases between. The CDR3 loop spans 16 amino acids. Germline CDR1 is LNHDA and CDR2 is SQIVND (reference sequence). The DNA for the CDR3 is TGTGCCAGTAGTATATCCCTGGCAGGGACTAATGAAAAACTGTTTTTT. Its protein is CASSISLAGTNEKLFF.

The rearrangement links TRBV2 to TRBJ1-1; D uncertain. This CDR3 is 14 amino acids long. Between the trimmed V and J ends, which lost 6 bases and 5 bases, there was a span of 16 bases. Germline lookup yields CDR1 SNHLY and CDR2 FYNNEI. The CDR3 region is CASRGTAAGTEAFF. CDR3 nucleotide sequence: TGTGCCAGCAGAGGTACGGCGGCGGGGACTGAAGCTTTCTTT.